One and the same sample provided the 30 T cell receptor beta chains below, sequenced in a study of identical twins. TCRdb reprocessed the 5' RACE reads via MiXCR and lists one record per CDR3 protein. The table records 1.5 million to 2 million distinct CDR3 sequences, less than 35% of them present only once. Sequencing used cord blood. The receptors stem from a newborn girl in good health.

This clonotype was observed a handful of times. This chain uses TRBV3-1 with TRBJ2-1; unclear D gene. The assigned J gene may be wrong: the sequence end matches TRBJ2-7 better. This CDR3 is 15 amino acids long. Germline V gene lookup returns CDR1 LGHDT and CDR2 YNNKEL (reference sequence). As DNA, the CDR3 is TGTGCCAGCAGCCAAGAGCTAAGCTCCTACAATGAGCAGTACTTC. Translation gives CASSQELSSYNEQYF.

This clonotype was seen more than once but under ten times. CDR3 loop: CSARSRATNEKLFF. The CDR3 DNA reads TGCAGTGCTAGATCTCGGGCAACTAATGAAAAACTGTTTTTT. V is TRBV20-1 and J is TRBJ1-4; no firm D call. The CDR3 has 14 amino acids. Germline V lookup: CDR1 DFQATT, CDR2 SNEGSKA (reference sequence). Trimming took 2 bases from V and 0 from J, leaving 7 bases between them.

The rearrangement joins TRBV7-8 to TRBJ2-3; D not certain. The V gene lost 4 bases and the J gene lost 2 bases, with 13 bases spanning the gap. Germline assignment: CDR1 SGHVS and CDR2 FQNEAQ. The CDR3 extends over 15 amino acids. Here the CDR3 DNA reads TGTGCCAGCAGCTCACTCCGTTTTGACACAGATACGCAGTATTTT. It encodes CASSSLRFDTDTQYF.

Only one count was recorded for this clonotype. With a far larger clone one base away, a read error is the likely cause. The V call is TRBV5-1, the J call TRBJ2-1; D possibly corresponds to TRBD1 (6 bases). The CDR3 is made up of 13 amino acids. V lost 1 base, J lost 13 bases, and 15 bases lay in between. The germline CDR1 and CDR2 sequences are SGHRS and YFSETQ. CDR3 bases: TGCGCCAGCAGCTTGACAGGGAAAGAGACCCAGTTCTTC. Translation gives CASSLTGKETQFF.

This clonotype occurred a few times. The chain's CDR3 is CASSFTRDGQPPNQPQHF. In DNA, the CDR3 is TGTGCCAGCAGTTTTACCCGGGACGGACAGCCCCCCAATCAGCCCCAGCATTTT. This chain links TRBV28 with TRBJ1-5; D is possibly TRBD1 (6 bases). The CDR3 sequence is 18 residues long. CDR1 is MDHEN and CDR2 is SYDVKM in the germline V gene. The V end lost 3 bases, the J end lost 3 bases, and 21 bases lay between the germline ends.

This clonotype was seen more than once but under ten times. The V call is TRBV12-3 or TRBV12-4, the J call TRBJ2-1, with 8 bases identical to TRBD2. V was clipped by 6 bases and J by 5 bases; unmatched bases: 6. This CDR3 region has 14 residues. CDR3 coding DNA: TGTGCCAGCAGCGCTACTAGCGGTCACAATGAGCAGTTCTTC. It translates to CASSATSGHNEQFF.

In this sample, this clonotype turned up a few times. The V gene is TRBV10-2, the J gene TRBJ2-1, with 15 bases identical to TRBD2. The CDR3 covers 19 residues. V shed 7 bases, J shed 7 bases, and the junction held 17 bases outside the gene matches. Looked up from germline, CDR1 is WSHSY and CDR2 is SAAADI. CDR3 in amino acids: CASMQGLAGGPVWKNEQFF. In DNA, the CDR3 is TGCGCCAGCATGCAGGGACTAGCGGGGGGCCCCGTTTGGAAAAATGAGCAGTTCTTC.

The chain recombines TRBV28 with TRBJ1-5; D perhaps matches TRBD1 (5 bases). V lost 5 bases and J lost 2, with 10 bases in between. The germline V gene encodes CDR1 MDHEN and CDR2 SYDVKM. This CDR3 spans 14 amino acids. CDR3 bases: TGTGCCAGCAGTCGTCTAGGGGGCAATCAGCCCCAGCATTTT. This translates into CASSRLGGNQPQHF.

The V call is TRBV20-1, the J call TRBJ2-3; 11 bases agree with TRBD2. J gave up 1 base and V 2 bases, and 5 bases lay outside the gene matches. Germline values: CDR1 DFQATT, CDR2 SNEGSKA (reference sequence). This CDR3 is built from 16 residues. Here the CDR3 DNA reads TGCAGTGCTAGATCCTGGACTAGCGGGCGCACAGATACGCAGTATTTT. As protein: CSARSWTSGRTDTQYF.

This clonotype was detected a few times. The gene calls are TRBV12-3 or TRBV12-4 and TRBJ1-2; 8 bases are shared with TRBD1. This CDR3 has 13 amino acids. V was pared by 5 bases and J by 8 bases, with 7 bases of the junction left unmatched. The CDR3, as DNA: TGTGCCAGCAGTGTTCAGGGGGCGGGGGGCTACACCTTC. This codes for CASSVQGAGGYTF.

A few counts support this clonotype. V usage is TRBV7-2 and J usage is TRBJ2-7; possible D gene TRBD2, 5 bases. This CDR3 is 15 amino acids long. The V end was cut by 6 bases, the J end by 2 bases, with 17 bases between. Germline loops: CDR1 SGHTA, CDR2 FQGNSA. The DNA of the CDR3 is TGTGCCAGCAGACGCACTAGTACTGAACCCTACGAGCAGTACTTC. Its protein product is CASRRTSTEPYEQYF. Full variable domain (outside the CDR3, taken from reference TRBV7-2 and TRBJ2-7): GAGVSQSPSNKVTEKGKDVELRCDPISGHTALYWYRQSLGQGLEFLIYFQGNSAPDKSGLPSDRFSAERTGGSVSTLTIQRTQQEDSAVYLCASRRTSTEPYEQYFGPGTRLTVT.

The chain employs TRBV7-8 and TRBJ2-1; TRBD1 might be the D (6 bases). Near its end, the DNA agrees better with TRBJ2-7, so the J call may be wrong. The CDR3 covers 16 residues. Germline CDR1 is SGHVS and CDR2 is FQNEAQ. DNA for the CDR3: TGTGCCAGCAGCTTAGTTACAGGGATCATCTACAATGAGCAGTACTTC. This codes for CASSLVTGIIYNEQYF.

This clonotype was recorded a few times. The V and J genes are TRBV4-2 and TRBJ1-4; no reliable D call. V shed 0 bases and J shed 0 bases, with 8 bases lying between them. The CDR3 length is 16 residues. Germline V lookup: CDR1 LGHNA, CDR2 YNFKEQ. CDR3 in amino acids: CASSQDSPATNEKLFF. In nucleotides, the CDR3 is TGTGCCAGCAGCCAAGACAGTCCCGCAACTAATGAAAAACTGTTTTTT.

The chain has TRBV3-1 and TRBJ1-1; 9 nucleotides match TRBD1. CDR1 and CDR2 (germline): LGHDT, YNNKEL (reference sequence). With V trimmed by 4 bases and J by 0 bases, 12 bases remained unmatched. This CDR3 region has 18 residues. The CDR3 sequence: CASSPNSGTGTMNTEAFF. The CDR3 DNA reads as TGTGCCAGCAGCCCTAACAGCGGGACAGGGACCATGAACACTGAAGCTTTCTTT.

This sequence joins TRBV29-1 and TRBJ1-1; D ambiguous. Germline CDR1 SQVTM, CDR2 ANQGSEA. V was shortened by 8 bases and J by 1 base, with 14 bases between the two germline ends. The CDR3 covers 13 residues. This chain's CDR3 is CSSPDPTNTEAFF. In nucleotides, the CDR3 is TGCAGCTCCCCGGACCCGACGAACACTGAAGCTTTCTTT.

The V call is TRBV20-1, the J call TRBJ2-7; tentative D call: TRBD2 (6 bases). The CDR3 totals 13 residues. The V and J ends lost 6 bases and 0 bases respectively, with 12 bases between them. Germline V gene lookup returns CDR1 DFQATT and CDR2 SNEGSKA (reference sequence). This chain's CDR3 is CSALGGGSYEQYF. CDR3 in DNA: TGCAGTGCCCTTGGGGGAGGCTCCTACGAGCAGTACTTC.

The DNA for the CDR3 is TGCGCCAGCAGCTTGGCGGACAGGGAGGATACAGATACGCAGTATTTT. Amino acids: CASSLADREDTDTQYF. The J gene is TRBJ2-3, the V gene TRBV5-1; 8 bases align to TRBD1. J gave up 3 bases and V 0 bases, and 6 bases lay outside the gene matches. This CDR3 spans 16 amino acids. Germline CDR1 and CDR2: SGHRS and YFSETQ.

The V and J genes are TRBV5-1 and TRBJ2-5; TRBD1 matches 8 bases. The J segment lost 1 base and the V segment lost 1 base, leaving 9 bases of the junction unmatched. CDR1 is SGHRS, CDR2 YFSETQ, per germline. The CDR3 consists of 17 residues. This chain's CDR3 is CASSLFGQGEGQETQYF. As DNA, the CDR3 is TGCGCCAGCAGCTTGTTCGGACAGGGTGAGGGCCAAGAGACCCAGTACTTC.

The chain is built from TRBV25-1 and TRBJ2-7; D unclear. The CDR3 covers 12 residues. CDR1 and CDR2 (germline): MGHDK, SYGVNS. Deletions cut 10 bases from V and 5 bases from J, with 15 bases between. As DNA, the CDR3 is TGTGCCACCAGCGTTGGGGTGAACGAGCAGTACTTC. Protein product: CATSVGVNEQYF.

The chain joins TRBV4-2 to TRBJ2-1; 10 nucleotides align to TRBD2. Germline CDR1 and CDR2: LGHNA and YNFKEQ. The CDR3 runs 17 residues. The junction had 3 bases not matched to a gene; V was cut back by 0 bases and J by 1 base. The CDR3 is CASSQELAGASYNEQFF. CDR3 coding DNA: TGTGCCAGCAGCCAAGAGCTAGCGGGAGCATCCTACAATGAGCAGTTCTTC.

V usage is TRBV20-1 and J usage is TRBJ1-4; a possible D gene is TRBD1 (6 bases). The CDR3 has 13 residues. The germline gives CDR1 DFQATT, CDR2 SNEGSKA (reference sequence). V was clipped by 6 bases and J by 7 bases, with 15 bases between them. The CDR3 here is CSAQTGFFEKLFF. In DNA, the CDR3 is TGCAGTGCCCAGACAGGTTTTTTTGAAAAACTGTTTTTT.

The V call is TRBV10-3, the J call TRBJ1-4, with a tentative D call TRBD1 (5 bases). Germline CDR1 ENHRY, CDR2 SYGVKD. V lost 5 bases to trimming and J lost 6 bases, with 16 bases between them. The CDR3 extends over 15 amino acids. The CDR3 DNA sequence: TGTGCCATCAGTAACCGGTCAGGGAAGGATGAAAAACTGTTTTTT. Translation: CAISNRSGKDEKLFF.

The gene calls are TRBV4-1 and TRBJ2-5, with 9 nucleotides matching TRBD2. Germline V gene sequence: CDR1 MGHRA, CDR2 YSYEKL. The CDR3 runs to 15 residues. The V gene end was trimmed by 1 base and the J gene end by 11 bases; junction bases not matched to a gene: 11. The CDR3 DNA is TGCGCCAGCAGCCAAGTTGGGCGGGAGGGCAATGAGCAGTACTTC. Its protein product is CASSQVGREGNEQYF.

The CDR3 region has the DNA TGCAGTGCTAGAGCTTTGGGCCTCGAGCAGTACTTC. Translating it yields CSARALGLEQYF. The chain links TRBV20-1 to TRBJ2-4, with D uncertain. The J call is in doubt because the DNA end fits TRBJ2-7 better. This CDR3 contains 12 residues. Per germline, CDR1 DFQATT and CDR2 SNEGSKA (reference sequence).

About this clonotype: The germline gene is not matched at one end of the junction; a read error may be the cause. The chain recombines TRBV5-1 with TRBJ1-5, with 7 bases identical to TRBD1. Germline CDR1 SGHRS, CDR2 YFSETQ. This CDR3 spans 15 amino acids. The CDR3 nucleotides read TGCGCCAACAGCTTGGAGGGGGCGCGCAATCAGCCCCAGCATTTT. Protein: CANSLEGARNQPQHF.

This clonotype was counted only a few times. The chain combines TRBV20-1 with TRBJ2-3; 9 bases are a match to TRBD1. J was trimmed by 2 bases and V by 1 base; bases with no gene match: 1. CDR1 and CDR2 from the germline V gene are DFQATT and SNEGSKA (reference sequence). The CDR3 consists of 14 residues. The CDR3 here is CSARGQGDTDTQYF. DNA for the CDR3: TGCAGTGCTAGAGGACAGGGGGACACAGATACGCAGTATTTT.

This clonotype was counted a few times. One junction end does not reproduce the germline sequence, and a read error may be involved. This chain connects TRBV29-1 to TRBJ2-3; 7 bases line up with TRBD1. This CDR3 is built from 13 residues. Germline CDR1 SQVTM, CDR2 ANQGSEA. In DNA form, the CDR3 reads TGCAGCGTTGGATACAGGGGCACGGATACGCAGTATTTT. Translation gives CSVGYRGTDTQYF.

This clonotype has a handful of counts. The CDR3 reads CASSHPGTNYGYTF. CDR3 coding DNA: TGCGCCAGCAGCCACCCCGGGACAAACTATGGCTACACCTTC. The rearrangement uses TRBV4-1 and TRBJ1-2; D perhaps matches TRBD1 (6 bases). The CDR3 contains 14 residues. Germline CDR1 MGHRA, CDR2 YSYEKL. The germline V and J ends were trimmed by 3 bases and 2 bases, with 10 bases remaining between them.

This clonotype was counted only a few times. The chain has TRBV6-8 and TRBJ2-5; 7 bases fit TRBD1. The J call may not be correct, given that the DNA end is closer to TRBJ2-7. From germline, CDR1 is MNHGY and CDR2 SAAAGT. The CDR3 sequence is 15 residues long. In DNA form, the CDR3 reads TGTGCCAGCAGTTACTCGAACGACAGGGTGGGCGAGCAGTACTTC. Protein: CASSYSNDRVGEQYF.

This chain connects TRBV10-3 to TRBJ2-7, with no clear D. This CDR3 is 15 amino acids long. Trimming stripped 3 bases from V and 3 bases from J, with 15 bases between. The V gene's germline CDR1 is ENHRY and CDR2 SYGVKD. CDR3 amino acids: CAISDQWERGYEQYF. The CDR3 DNA sequence: TGTGCCATCAGTGATCAATGGGAAAGAGGCTACGAGCAGTACTTC.